These 14 T cell receptor beta chains were all obtained from the same sample, sequenced in a study of T cell repertoires in ileal Crohn's disease. TCRdb's copy holds only in-frame clones and misses some; the assay was immunoSEQ multiplex PCR. This sample has approximately 12,000 clones; around three quarters occur once, and the top ten carry 4.5%. Sequenced: ileal tissue. Source of these receptors: an adult with Crohn's disease.

The chain carries TRBV11-3 and TRBJ1-1; D may be TRBD1 (5 bases). Trimming shortened V by 4 bases and J by 0 bases, and 15 bases separated the two germline ends. Per the germline V gene, CDR1 is SGHNT and CDR2 is YENEEA. CDR3 length equals 16 residues. In DNA form, the CDR3 reads TGTGCCAGCAGCTCCTGGGGTCAGGACATGAACACTGAAGCTTTCTTT. This gives the protein CASSSWGQDMNTEAFF. Supplemented by reference TRBV11-3 and TRBJ1-1, the full variable domain reads EAGVVQSPRYKIIEKKQPVAFWCNPISGHNTLYWYLQNLGQGPELLIRYENEEAVDDSQLPKDRFSAERLKGVDSTLKIQPAELGDSAVYLCASSSWGQDMNTEAFFGQGTRLTVV.

This sequence joins TRBV7-6 and TRBJ2-3; 8 bases map to TRBD2. Trimming cost V 3 bases and J 3 bases; bases outside gene matches: 11. Per germline, CDR1 SGHVS and CDR2 FNYEAQ. The CDR3 loop spans 17 amino acids. DNA of the CDR3: TGTGCCAGCAGCTTCAGCGGGAGAGGGGGGGGGACAGATACGCAGTATTTT. This gives the protein CASSFSGRGGGTDTQYF.

The chain recombines TRBV19 with TRBJ2-1; TRBD1 might be the D (6 bases). CDR1 is LNHDA, CDR2 SQIVND, per germline (reference sequence). Trimming removed 5 bases from V and 0 bases from J, with 11 bases in between. CDR3 length: 15 residues. Written as DNA, the CDR3 is TGTGCCAGTAGTCTTGACAGGAGCTCCTACAATGAGCAGTTCTTC. Protein sequence: CASSLDRSSYNEQFF.

This rearrangement joins TRBV6-4 to TRBJ2-1; D is undetermined. Looked up from germline, CDR1 is MRHNA and CDR2 is SNTAGT. This CDR3 comprises 14 residues. V lost 4 bases and J lost 1, with 8 bases in between. DNA for the CDR3: TGTGCCAGCAGTGTGCGAGTTTCCTACAATGAGCAGTTCTTC. This codes for CASSVRVSYNEQFF.

The CDR3 sequence is CASSLINTQYF. In nucleotides, the CDR3 is TGTGCCAGCAGCTTAATCAATACGCAGTATTTT. This chain joins TRBV7-9 and TRBJ2-3; unclear D gene. The germline CDR1 and CDR2 sequences are SEHNR and FQNEAQ (reference sequence). The CDR3 has 11 residues. V was clipped by 2 bases and J by 7 bases, with 4 bases between them.

The rearrangement joins TRBV4-1 to TRBJ1-1; perhaps TRBD1 as D (5 bases). The CDR3 totals 14 residues. Germline lookup yields CDR1 MGHRA and CDR2 YSYEKL. V was trimmed by 0 bases and J by 7 bases, leaving 12 bases between them. In DNA, the CDR3 is TGCGCCAGCAGCCAAGATCATTTGGGGGGTGAAGCTTTCTTT. It translates to CASSQDHLGGEAFF.

The rearrangement joins TRBV6-6 to TRBJ2-1; D is perhaps TRBD2 (5 bases). The CDR3 spans 14 residues. Germline lookup yields CDR1 MNHNY and CDR2 SVGAGI (reference sequence). Between the trimmed V and J ends, which lost 2 bases and 3 bases, there was a span of 8 bases. CDR3 sequence: CASSYQDFYNEQFF. The CDR3 nucleotides read TGTGCCAGCAGTTACCAGGACTTCTACAATGAGCAGTTCTTC.

J is TRBJ2-2 and V is TRBV30; the match to TRBD2 covers 14 bases. This CDR3 comprises 17 residues. The trim removed 6 bases at V and 6 bases at J, leaving 12 bases unmatched. CDR1 is GTSNPN, CDR2 SVGIG, per germline (reference sequence). This CDR3 reads CACGTSGSAFPAGELFF. As DNA, the CDR3 is TGTGCCTGTGGGACTAGCGGGAGCGCGTTCCCGGCCGGGGAGCTGTTTTTT.

The chain links TRBV7-2 to TRBJ2-2; tentatively, D is TRBD1 (5 bases). Trimming left V 5 bases short and J 6 bases short, with 13 bases between. Germline CDR1 SGHTA, CDR2 FQGNSA. This CDR3 contains 14 residues. CDR3 sequence (DNA): TGTGCCAGCAGCCCCCCAGGGTGGTCCGGGGAGCTGTTTTTT. This codes for CASSPPGWSGELFF.

This clone has a single count. The rearrangement joins TRBV28 to TRBJ1-1; D not certain. The V end was cut by 5 bases, the J end by 4 bases, with 11 bases between. Germline CDR1 MDHEN, CDR2 SYDVKM. The CDR3 consists of 13 residues. CDR3: CASSHLGTTEAFF. CDR3 in DNA: TGTGCCAGCAGTCACCTGGGCACCACTGAAGCTTTCTTT. The full variable domain, rest sourced from reference TRBV28 and TRBJ1-1, is DVKVTQSSRYLVKRTGEKVFLECVQDMDHENMFWYRQDPGLGLRLIYFSYDVKMKEKGDIPEGYSVSREKKERFSLILESASTNQTSMYLCASSHLGTTEAFFGQGTRLTVV.

The chain uses TRBV6-1 and TRBJ2-1, with 12 bases identical to TRBD2. The V gene end was trimmed by 4 bases and the J gene end by 9 bases; junction bases not matched to a gene: 7. CDR1 and CDR2 from the germline V gene are MNHNS and SASEGT. The CDR3 length is 15 residues. CDR3 protein: CASSVASGGVVEQFF. The CDR3 DNA is TGTGCCAGCAGTGTTGCTAGCGGGGGGGTGGTTGAGCAGTTCTTC.

Concerning this clone: At one boundary the junction diverges from the germline segment, which might be a read error. V gene TRBV20-1 combines with J gene TRBJ1-1; TRBD1 matches at 7 bases. From germline, CDR1 is DFQATT and CDR2 SNEGSKA (reference sequence). The length of the CDR3 is 11 residues. The CDR3 DNA sequence: TGCAGTGCTCGAGACAGGGTAGAAGCTTTCTTT. Its protein product is CSARDRVEAFF.

V and J are TRBV5-1 and TRBJ1-2; 10 positions agree with TRBD1. The CDR3 has 14 amino acids. Germline V gives CDR1 SGHRS, CDR2 YFSETQ. J was trimmed by 3 bases and V by 3 bases; bases with no gene match: 2. The CDR3 DNA is TGCGCCAGCAGCTCCGGGACAGGGGACTATGGCTACACCTTC. It encodes CASSSGTGDYGYTF.

The chain uses TRBV6-6 and TRBJ1-2; 7 bases agree with TRBD1. Germline assignment: CDR1 MNHNY and CDR2 SVGAGI (reference sequence). V lost 6 bases to trimming and J lost 6 bases; unmatched junction nucleotides: 10. CDR3 length: 14 amino acids. CDR3 loop: CASRGGTATHGYTF. The CDR3 coding sequence is TGTGCCAGCAGAGGGGGGACAGCCACCCATGGCTACACCTTC.